A selection of T cell receptor beta chains follows, all from one sample in a study of cytomegalovirus exposure and HLA in healthy donors. Data came from immunoSEQ multiplex PCR; TCRdb stores just in-frame clones and leaves some out. The table lists tens of thousands of clones. The sequenced sample consisted of PBMCs. The receptors were sampled from a man aged 35-49 years in good health and CMV-seronegative. Both conserved end residues are trimmed from each CDR3.

V gene: TRBV4-1; J gene: TRBJ2-1; CDR3 protein: ASSLGLAGESSYNEQF
V gene: TRBV30; J gene: TRBJ2-7; CDR3 protein: AWSVEGYEQY
V gene: TRBV4-1; J gene: TRBJ1-6; CDR3 protein: ASRSWTGGFDSPLH
V gene: TRBV6-5; J gene: TRBJ2-7; CDR3 protein: ASSYNPGQGYEQY
V gene: TRBV7-9; J gene: TRBJ1-1; CDR3 protein: ASSSGVAGRNTEAF
V gene: TRBV6-5; J gene: TRBJ1-6; CDR3 protein: AIGWGGNSPLH
V gene: TRBV19; J gene: TRBJ1-5; CDR3 protein: ASRETGYGYYQPQH
V gene: TRBV6-6; J gene: TRBJ1-5; CDR3 protein: ASSYSGVGQPQH
V gene: TRBV7-9; J gene: TRBJ2-3; CDR3 protein: ASSLAGQGADTQY
V gene: TRBV7-8; J gene: TRBJ1-1; CDR3 protein: ASSFGTGNTEAF
V gene: TRBV5-6; J gene: TRBJ2-2; CDR3 protein: ASSLWRENTGELF
V gene: TRBV11-3; J gene: TRBJ2-3; CDR3 protein: ASSLAGVATDTQY
V gene: TRBV11-3; J gene: TRBJ2-1; CDR3 protein: ASSSLQGARNNEQF
V gene: TRBV6-1; J gene: TRBJ2-1; CDR3 protein: ASSEFIAGGVNEQF
V gene: TRBV19; J gene: TRBJ1-2; CDR3 protein: ASSSSTGTGPYGYT
V gene: TRBV4-2; J gene: TRBJ2-1; CDR3 protein: ASSQEDAGAFLGSYNEQF
V gene: TRBV7-9; J gene: TRBJ1-2; CDR3 protein: ASSPLGGVNYGYT
V gene: TRBV5-1; J gene: TRBJ2-1; CDR3 protein: ASSLEQGPSEQF
V gene: TRBV27; J gene: TRBJ1-5; CDR3 protein: ASILDRGKGGQPQH
V gene: TRBV6-5; J gene: TRBJ1-2; CDR3 protein: ASSLDRRYGYT
V gene: TRBV6-6; J gene: TRBJ1-1; CDR3 protein: ASSSLTGTNTEAF
V gene: TRBV4-1; J gene: TRBJ2-7; CDR3 protein: ASRRTGSYEQY
V gene: TRBV4-1; J gene: TRBJ2-7; CDR3 protein: ASSHLGQGKYEQY
V gene: TRBV5-4; J gene: TRBJ1-5; CDR3 protein: ASSNFGDQPQH
V gene: TRBV9; J gene: TRBJ1-1; CDR3 protein: ASSVSGNTEAF
V gene: TRBV30; J gene: TRBJ1-3; CDR3 protein: AWRLGSNTIY
V gene: TRBV6-1; J gene: TRBJ1-2; CDR3 protein: ASRQGGPNYGYT
V gene: TRBV25-1; J gene: TRBJ1-1; CDR3 protein: ASAAGTEAF
V gene: TRBV2; J gene: TRBJ2-7; CDR3 protein: ATAEGAYEQY
V gene: TRBV30; J gene: TRBJ2-5; CDR3 protein: AWNFLAGQETQY
V gene: TRBV30; J gene: TRBJ2-4; CDR3 protein: AWSGEQGRIQY
V gene: TRBV6-5; J gene: TRBJ1-1; CDR3 protein: ASSMDRSTEAF
V gene: TRBV7-8; J gene: TRBJ2-2; CDR3 protein: ASSLARAGGRFGELF
V gene: TRBV5-6; J gene: TRBJ2-5; CDR3 protein: ASSLVPAPGGSETQY
V gene: TRBV5-4; J gene: TRBJ2-7; CDR3 protein: ASSLVGGSYEQY
V gene: TRBV19; J gene: TRBJ1-5; CDR3 protein: ASTFETGGAGQPQH
V gene: TRBV27; J gene: TRBJ2-7; CDR3 protein: ASSLSVGGGWI
V gene: TRBV5-1; J gene: TRBJ2-1; CDR3 protein: ASSFPRGGSDNEQF
V gene: TRBV11-2; J gene: TRBJ1-3; CDR3 protein: ASSAYRGSGNTIY
V gene: TRBV5-1; J gene: TRBJ2-2; CDR3 protein: ASSYTGDGELF
V gene: TRBV27; J gene: TRBJ1-5; CDR3 protein: ASSLVWTASNQPQH
V gene: TRBV18; J gene: TRBJ2-7; CDR3 protein: ASSSMTDSYEQY
V gene: TRBV6-5; J gene: TRBJ2-7; CDR3 protein: ASSSSTGAYEQY
V gene: TRBV28; J gene: TRBJ2-7; CDR3 protein: ASSTYEQY
V gene: TRBV7-6; J gene: TRBJ2-7; CDR3 protein: ASSSTTGPFGEQY
V gene: TRBV6-5; J gene: TRBJ1-1; CDR3 protein: ASSFTDGYTEAF
V gene: TRBV18; J gene: TRBJ1-5; CDR3 protein: ASSPTGDQPQH
V gene: TRBV7-2; J gene: TRBJ2-1; CDR3 protein: ASSSQTGSYNEQF
V gene: TRBV6-5; J gene: TRBJ2-1; CDR3 protein: ASSYSGRGPYNEQF
V gene: TRBV9; J gene: TRBJ2-2; CDR3 protein: ASSPRGLAGGTGELF
V gene: TRBV28; J gene: TRBJ2-1; CDR3 protein: ASSSVKFWSGGANEQF